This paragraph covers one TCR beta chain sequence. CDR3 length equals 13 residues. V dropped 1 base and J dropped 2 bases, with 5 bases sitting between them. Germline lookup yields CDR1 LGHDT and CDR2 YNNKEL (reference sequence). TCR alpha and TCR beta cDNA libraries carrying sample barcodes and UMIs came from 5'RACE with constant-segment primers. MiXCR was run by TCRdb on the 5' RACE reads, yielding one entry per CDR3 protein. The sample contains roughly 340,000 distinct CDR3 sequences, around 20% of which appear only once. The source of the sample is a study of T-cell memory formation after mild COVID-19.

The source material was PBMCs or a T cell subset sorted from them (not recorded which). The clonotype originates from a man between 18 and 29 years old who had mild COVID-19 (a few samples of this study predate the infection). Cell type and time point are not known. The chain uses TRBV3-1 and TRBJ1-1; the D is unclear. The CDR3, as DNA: TGTGCCAGCAGCCAAGTCACTAACACTGAAGCTTTCTTT. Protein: CASSQVTNTEAFF.